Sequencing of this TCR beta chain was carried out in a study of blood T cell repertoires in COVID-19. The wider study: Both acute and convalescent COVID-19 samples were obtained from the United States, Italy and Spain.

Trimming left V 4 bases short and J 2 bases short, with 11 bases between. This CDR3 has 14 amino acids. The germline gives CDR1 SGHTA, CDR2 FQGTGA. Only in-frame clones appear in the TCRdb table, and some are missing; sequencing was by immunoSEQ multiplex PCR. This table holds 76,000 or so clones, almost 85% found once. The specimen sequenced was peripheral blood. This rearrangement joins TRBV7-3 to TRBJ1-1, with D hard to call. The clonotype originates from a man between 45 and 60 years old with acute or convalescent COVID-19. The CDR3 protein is CASSSSTGNTEAFF. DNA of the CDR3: TGTGCCAGCAGCTCCTCGACGGGAAACACTGAAGCTTTCTTT.